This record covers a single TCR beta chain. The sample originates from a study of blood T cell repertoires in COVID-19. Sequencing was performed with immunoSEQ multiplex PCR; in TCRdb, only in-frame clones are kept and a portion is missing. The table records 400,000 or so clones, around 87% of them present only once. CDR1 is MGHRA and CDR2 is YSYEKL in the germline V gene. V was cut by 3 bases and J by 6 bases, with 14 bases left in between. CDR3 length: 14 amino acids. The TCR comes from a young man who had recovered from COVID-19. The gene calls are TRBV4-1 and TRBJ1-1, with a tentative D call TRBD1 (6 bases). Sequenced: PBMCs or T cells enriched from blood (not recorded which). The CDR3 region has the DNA TGCGCCAGCAGCCAGGGAGGGGGTCGCGCTGAAGCTTTCTTT. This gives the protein CASSQGGGRAEAFF.